The present T cell receptor beta chain was sequenced within a study of blood T cell repertoires in COVID-19. The overall study: The United States, Italy and Spain were the sources of the acute and convalescent COVID-19 samples. From T cells, B-cell-depleted T cells, or PBMCs came the material, which was cDNA or gDNA.

Under the authors' procedure: Nucleated cell number was recorded as an estimate derived from reference gene primer amplification. Measured with immunoSEQ multiplex PCR; TCRdb has only the in-frame clones, and not every one. V and J calls and clone size are copied from that table; D and trimming were computed from the DNA. The data hold 100,000 or so clones, with more than 80% observed a single time. The J segment lost 0 bases and the V segment lost 4 bases, leaving 7 bases of the junction unmatched. The germline V gene encodes CDR1 SGDLS and CDR2 YYNGEE. The CDR3 spans 17 residues. The chain links TRBV9 to TRBJ1-3; 10 nucleotides agree with TRBD1. Sequencing was performed on peripheral blood. This receptor was identified in a human donor in a cohort sampled during active COVID-19. The CDR3 region is CASSLSGTGASGNTIYF. CDR3 coding DNA: TGTGCCAGCAGCCTATCCGGGACAGGGGCCTCTGGAAACACCATATATTTT.